Listed below are T cell receptor beta chains from one sample, sequenced in a study of blood T cell repertoires in COVID-19. Using immunoSEQ multiplex PCR, the repertoire was profiled, and TCRdb retains in-frame clones only, with some absent. The table includes around 300,000 clones, 70% to 90% detected once. The sample was peripheral blood. These receptors all come from a woman aged 45-60 years with active or convalescent COVID-19. Each CDR3 is given with its conserved first and last residue. The D gene is left open where the match is weak. The size field is filled for only some rows; it gives once, few, many or a size class.

>TRBJ1-2|-|-|TRBV18
CASSPTRQPLNYGYTF
TGTGCCAGCTCACCGACAAGACAGCCACTCAACTATGGCTACACCTTC
>TRBJ1-2|-|-|TRBV28
CASSFLGTNYGYTF
TGTGCCAGCAGTTTCCTTGGCACTAACTATGGCTACACCTTC
>TRBJ1-1|-|-|TRBV5-4
CASSLEERFPLTEAFF
TGTGCCAGCAGCTTAGAGGAGCGTTTTCCTCTAACTGAAGCTTTCTTT
>TRBJ2-7|TRBD1|-|TRBV30
CAWDRGAVYEQYF
TGTGCCTGGGACAGGGGCGCGGTATACGAGCAGTACTTC
>TRBJ1-1|-|few|TRBV10-3
CATISGGDTEAFF
TGTGCCACTATCAGCGGCGGGGACACTGAAGCTTTCTTT
>TRBJ2-3|-|-|TRBV7-2
CASSSRGARTDTQYF
TGTGCCAGCAGCTCCCGCGGGGCCCGCACAGATACGCAGTATTTT
>TRBJ2-7|TRBD2|-|TRBV7-2
CASSSSGAGGIYEQYF
TGTGCCAGCAGCTCCTCAGGGGCGGGAGGCATCTACGAGCAGTACTTC
>TRBJ1-5|-|-|TRBV3-1/TRBV3-2
CASSQFPDRNQPQHF
TGTGCCAGCAGCCAATTCCCTGACAGGAATCAGCCCCAGCATTTT
>TRBJ1-6|-|-|TRBV18
CASSPRPDGEVRSPLHF
TGTGCCAGCTCACCGCGACCTGACGGAGAAGTACGGTCACCCCTCCACTTT
>TRBJ1-5|TRBD1|-|TRBV27
CASSLMGIRQGDQPQHF
TGTGCCAGCAGTTTAATGGGGATTCGACAGGGAGATCAGCCCCAGCATTTT
>TRBJ2-2|-|-|TRBV18
CASSPEGVRKNTGELFF
TGTGCCAGCTCACCAGAGGGGGTTAGAAAGAACACCGGGGAGCTGTTTTTT
>TRBJ1-4|TRBD1|once|TRBV4-1
CASSVQGAGEKLFF
TGCGCCAGCAGCGTACAGGGGGCCGGTGAAAAACTGTTTTTT
>TRBJ2-7|TRBD1|-|TRBV19
CASSIVHRGSHEQYF
TGTGCCAGTAGTATAGTCCACAGGGGGTCCCACGAGCAGTACTTC
>TRBJ1-1|-|-|TRBV12-3/TRBV12-4
CASQPGSDTEAFF
TGTGCCAGCCAACCAGGGTCGGACACTGAAGCTTTCTTT
>TRBJ2-3|TRBD2|-|TRBV5-4
CASSAGTSGIKDTQYF
TGTGCCAGCAGCGCCGGGACTAGCGGGATAAAAGATACGCAGTATTTT
>TRBJ2-7|-|-|TRBV18
CASSPASGSTYEQYF
TGTGCCAGCTCACCAGCTTCAGGGTCTACCTACGAGCAGTACTTC
>TRBJ1-1|TRBD1|-|TRBV7-2
CASTSRTGGSEAFF
TGTGCCAGCACCTCCCGGACAGGGGGATCTGAAGCTTTCTTT
>TRBJ2-7|-|-|TRBV11-1
CASSLEDYSPYEQYF
TGTGCCAGCAGCTTAGAGGACTACTCTCCTTACGAGCAGTACTTC
>TRBJ2-5|-|-|TRBV6-5
CASGGTGQETQYF
TGTGCCAGTGGCGGGACGGGGCAAGAGACCCAGTACTTC
>TRBJ2-3|-|-|TRBV10-1
CASRPGSGTQYF
TGCGCCAGCAGGCCGGGCTCGGGGACGCAGTATTTT
>TRBJ2-1|TRBD2|-|TRBV27
CASRRESSYNEQFF
TGTGCCAGCAGGCGGGAGAGCTCCTACAATGAGCAGTTCTTC
>TRBJ2-7|-|-|TRBV4-2
CASSQDFYEQYF
TGTGCCAGCAGCCAAGACTTTTACGAGCAGTACTTC
>TRBJ1-3|-|-|TRBV7-6
CASSLGSGGGNTIYF
TGTGCCAGCAGCTTAGGGTCAGGAGGGGGAAACACCATATATTTT
>TRBJ1-5|-|-|TRBV29-1
CSVDGGGDQPQHF
TGCAGCGTTGATGGTGGCGGAGATCAGCCCCAGCATTTT
>TRBJ2-5|-|-|TRBV18
CASSPLTRIRTQYF
TGTGCCAGCTCACCTTTAACACGCATCCGGACCCAGTACTTC
>TRBJ2-1|TRBD2|-|TRBV18
CASSPPGLAGAYNEQFF
TGTGCCAGCTCACCACCGGGACTAGCGGGGGCCTACAATGAGCAGTTCTTC
>TRBJ2-7|TRBD2|-|TRBV28
CASNSLGTSGTYEQYF
TGTGCCAGCAACTCCCTAGGGACTAGCGGGACCTACGAGCAGTACTTC
>TRBJ2-1|-|once|TRBV27
CASSLSVTSVNEQFF
TGTGCCAGCAGTTTATCGGTGACTAGTGTCAATGAGCAGTTCTTC
>TRBJ1-2|-|-|TRBV27
CASSPTAAGFGYTF
TGTGCCAGCAGTCCGACGGCAGCAGGCTTTGGCTACACCTTC
>TRBJ2-2|-|-|TRBV2
CASTLANTGELFF
TGTGCCAGCACCCTAGCGAACACCGGGGAGCTGTTTTTT
>TRBJ2-1|TRBD2|once|TRBV27
CASSSPGTSGRYEQFF
TGTGCCAGCAGTTCCCCCGGGACTAGCGGGAGGTATGAGCAGTTCTTC
>TRBJ1-1|-|-|TRBV7-2
CASSSSSPGTEAFF
TGTGCCAGCAGCTCCAGCTCCCCGGGGACTGAAGCTTTCTTT
>TRBJ1-5|TRBD1|-|TRBV4-1
CASSPLTGGGGNQPQHF
TGCGCCAGCAGCCCTTTAACAGGGGGCGGAGGCAATCAGCCCCAGCATTTT
>TRBJ1-4|-|-|TRBV5-1
CASSLAGGGSGGSNEKLFF
TGCGCCAGCAGCTTGGCCGGGGGTGGCTCCGGCGGTTCGAATGAAAAACTGTTTTTT
>TRBJ1-5|-|-|TRBV18
CASSSYSNQPQHF
TGTGCCAGCTCATCCTATAGCAATCAGCCCCAGCATTTT
>TRBJ2-5|TRBD1|-|TRBV19
CASSSGTGLQETQYF
TGTGCCAGTAGTTCCGGGACAGGCCTCCAAGAGACCCAGTACTTC
>TRBJ1-5|-|-|TRBV30
CACRSGGRNQPQHF
TGTGCCTGTCGATCCGGTGGGAGGAATCAGCCCCAGCATTTT
>TRBJ1-2|TRBD1|-|TRBV4-3
CASSQQGERRGYTF
TGCGCCAGCAGCCAACAGGGGGAAAGACGTGGCTACACCTTC
>TRBJ1-6|TRBD1|-|TRBV7-2
CASSFPGGVGNSPLHF
TGTGCCAGCAGCTTTCCAGGGGGCGTCGGAAATTCACCCCTCCACTTT
>TRBJ1-5|-|-|TRBV27
CASSLSTDPNQPQHF
TGTGCCAGCAGTTTGTCGACAGATCCTAATCAGCCCCAGCATTTT
>TRBJ2-7|-|-|TRBV5-5
CASSLLRQSPYEQYF
TGTGCCAGCAGCTTGTTAAGACAGTCACCCTACGAGCAGTACTTC
>TRBJ2-3|TRBD1|few|TRBV28
CASSLLTGASTDTQYF
TGTGCCAGCAGTTTGTTGACAGGGGCTAGCACAGATACGCAGTATTTT
>TRBJ2-2|TRBD2|-|TRBV3-1/TRBV3-2
CASSQAAGVYTGELFF
TGTGCCAGCAGCCAAGCGGCGGGGGTGTACACCGGGGAGCTGTTTTTT
>TRBJ2-5|TRBD1|-|TRBV7-8
CASSLVRGETQYF
TGTGCCAGCAGCCTAGTCAGGGGGGAGACCCAGTACTTC
>TRBJ1-5|-|-|TRBV6-5
CASSISYLVRQPQHF
TGTGCCAGCAGTATCAGTTATCTGGTTCGTCAGCCCCAGCATTTT
>TRBJ1-3|-|-|TRBV19
CASSMSHSGNTIYF
TGTGCCAGTAGTATGAGCCACTCTGGAAACACCATATATTTT
>TRBJ1-1|-|-|TRBV5-1
CASSIDSALNTEAFF
TGCGCCAGCAGCATAGACAGCGCTTTGAACACTGAAGCTTTCTTT
>TRBJ2-7|-|-|TRBV25-1
CASSEWADYEQYF
TGTGCCAGCAGTGAATGGGCAGACTACGAGCAGTACTTC
>TRBJ1-6|-|-|TRBV13
CASRQYNSPLHF
TGTGCCAGCAGACAGTATAATTCACCCCTCCACTTT
>TRBJ2-7|-|-|TRBV11-2
CASSFFPGSYEQYF
TGTGCCAGCAGCTTCTTTCCCGGTTCCTACGAGCAGTACTTC
>TRBJ2-2|TRBD2|-|TRBV27
CASSSGTSLVTGELFF
TGTGCCAGCAGTTCAGGGACTAGCCTAGTCACCGGGGAGCTGTTTTTT
>TRBJ2-7|TRBD2|-|TRBV27
CASGTSGGSYEQYF
TGTGCCAGCGGAACTAGCGGGGGCTCCTACGAGCAGTACTTC
>TRBJ2-7|-|-|TRBV7-2
CASSSGLFSYEQYF
TGTGCCAGCAGCTCCGGACTATTCTCCTACGAGCAGTACTTC
>TRBJ1-1|TRBD1|-|TRBV18
CASSEGTGGWTEAFF
TGTGCCAGCTCGGAAGGGACAGGGGGCTGGACTGAAGCTTTCTTT
>TRBJ1-4|TRBD1|-|TRBV28
CASSSPETGGFGEKLFF
TGTGCCAGCAGTTCCCCCGAGACAGGGGGCTTCGGAGAAAAACTGTTTTTT